In this sample, the clone carrying this T cell receptor (beta chain) turned up many times. The data belong to a study of T cells in Graves' hyperthyroidism and ophthalmopathy. It was RNA transcripts that yielded the amplified TCR beta CDR3 regions. In the first-round RT-PCR of the TCR CDR3, the HTBI primer set was used. Using its own MiXCR run on the multiplex PCR reads, TCRdb lists one record per CDR3 protein. The sample lists about 400,000 distinct CDR3 sequences, around 15% occurring once. CDR3 length: 14 residues. The ends were cut back, 5 bases at V and 2 bases at J, with 12 bases in the middle. The germline CDR1 and CDR2 sequences are PRHDT and FYEKMQ (reference sequence).

What was sequenced was blood. This sequence joins TRBV13 and TRBJ2-5; D ambiguous. The sequence derives from a young man with Graves' ophthalmopathy. CDR3 coding DNA: TGTGCCAGCAGCCCGGGCTTCACTCAAGAGACCCAGTACTTC. It specifies CASSPGFTQETQYF.